The rows below give T cell receptor beta chains drawn from one sample of a study of blood T cell repertoires in COVID-19. Assay used: immunoSEQ multiplex PCR; TCRdb lists only in-frame clones, some missing. The table shows 310,000 or so clones, with around nine tenths occurring only once. The sample taken for sequencing was peripheral blood. The receptors stem from a woman between 45 and 65 years old with active or convalescent COVID-19. CDR3s leave out the opening cysteine and the closing phenylalanine or tryptophan. A row's size may be missing; if present it is once, few, many or a size class.

J gene: TRBJ1-4; clone size: NA; V gene: TRBV7-9; CDR3 length: 13; CDR3 protein: ASSLGQLANEKLF
J gene: TRBJ1-2; clone size: NA; V gene: TRBV9; CDR3 length: 13; CDR3 protein: ASSVGRAPNYGYT
J gene: TRBJ2-1; clone size: NA; V gene: TRBV10-3; CDR3 length: 15; CDR3 protein: AISEPGTSGFYNEQF
J gene: TRBJ1-1; clone size: NA; V gene: TRBV15; CDR3 length: 13; CDR3 protein: AISLRVGYGTEAF
J gene: TRBJ2-7; clone size: NA; V gene: TRBV7-9; CDR3 length: 13; CDR3 protein: ASSHGQETNYEQY
J gene: TRBJ2-4; clone size: NA; V gene: TRBV16; CDR3 length: 11; CDR3 protein: ASSQIPVGVQY
J gene: TRBJ2-7; clone size: NA; V gene: TRBV6-4; CDR3 length: 11; CDR3 protein: ASRSSEGGEQY
J gene: TRBJ2-7; clone size: NA; V gene: TRBV7-6; CDR3 length: 16; CDR3 protein: ASSRRSEPDRGLDEQY
J gene: TRBJ1-2; clone size: NA; V gene: TRBV11-2; CDR3 length: 12; CDR3 protein: ASSQERRGGGYT
J gene: TRBJ1-2; clone size: NA; V gene: TRBV6-6; CDR3 length: 14; CDR3 protein: ASSYSPRKGNYGYT
J gene: TRBJ2-7; clone size: NA; V gene: TRBV11-2; CDR3 length: 14; CDR3 protein: ASSFTGGRLSYEQY
J gene: TRBJ2-3; clone size: few; V gene: TRBV29-1; CDR3 length: 11; CDR3 protein: SGGGGRTDTQY
J gene: TRBJ2-1; clone size: NA; V gene: TRBV11-2; CDR3 length: 13; CDR3 protein: ASSISGSSYNEQF
J gene: TRBJ2-3; clone size: NA; V gene: TRBV7-3; CDR3 length: 11; CDR3 protein: ASSLTGPDTQY
J gene: TRBJ1-3; clone size: NA; V gene: TRBV15; CDR3 length: 13; CDR3 protein: ATSGGGSSGNTIY
J gene: TRBJ2-3; clone size: NA; V gene: TRBV2; CDR3 length: 13; CDR3 protein: ASSDSGAGTDTQY
J gene: TRBJ1-1; clone size: NA; V gene: TRBV7-9; CDR3 length: 13; CDR3 protein: ASSPWTGRTTEAF
J gene: TRBJ2-5; clone size: NA; V gene: TRBV7-8; CDR3 length: 12; CDR3 protein: AIRDSSGKETQY
J gene: TRBJ2-1; clone size: NA; V gene: TRBV9; CDR3 length: 11; CDR3 protein: ASSVVEAGEQF
J gene: TRBJ2-7; clone size: NA; V gene: TRBV28; CDR3 length: 12; CDR3 protein: ASLLGDGYYEQY
J gene: TRBJ2-3; clone size: few; V gene: TRBV12-2; CDR3 length: 18; CDR3 protein: ASRLILVPFTGVHTDTQY
J gene: TRBJ1-2; clone size: NA; V gene: TRBV4-1; CDR3 length: 14; CDR3 protein: ASSQPRRGGSYGYT
J gene: TRBJ1-1; clone size: NA; V gene: TRBV4-1; CDR3 length: 13; CDR3 protein: ASREPKQGRSEAF
J gene: TRBJ2-1; clone size: NA; V gene: TRBV7-3; CDR3 length: 16; CDR3 protein: ASSTGTSGISSYNEQF
J gene: TRBJ1-1; clone size: NA; V gene: TRBV3-1/TRBV3-2; CDR3 length: 14; CDR3 protein: ASSHILSLGRTEAF
J gene: TRBJ2-5; clone size: NA; V gene: TRBV2; CDR3 length: 12; CDR3 protein: ASSAGGVGETQY
J gene: TRBJ2-5; clone size: NA; V gene: TRBV3-1/TRBV3-2; CDR3 length: 13; CDR3 protein: ASSLVGTGRETQY
J gene: TRBJ2-1; clone size: NA; V gene: TRBV7-2; CDR3 length: 15; CDR3 protein: ASSLEHTVSSYNEQF
J gene: TRBJ1-6; clone size: NA; V gene: TRBV5-4; CDR3 length: 14; CDR3 protein: ASSLDALGGNSPLH
J gene: TRBJ1-1; clone size: once; V gene: TRBV5-1; CDR3 length: 10; CDR3 protein: ASSQGQREAF
J gene: TRBJ1-5; clone size: NA; V gene: TRBV6-6; CDR3 length: 9; CDR3 protein: ASRSSQPQH
J gene: TRBJ1-6; clone size: NA; V gene: TRBV7-2; CDR3 length: 12; CDR3 protein: ASSSSRDYSPLH
J gene: TRBJ2-7; clone size: NA; V gene: TRBV7-9; CDR3 length: 13; CDR3 protein: ASSQSGTFRDEQY
J gene: TRBJ2-3; clone size: NA; V gene: TRBV21-1; CDR3 length: 11; CDR3 protein: ASSKEGLDTQY
J gene: TRBJ2-7; clone size: NA; V gene: TRBV29-1; CDR3 length: 11; CDR3 protein: SATGLIPWEQY
J gene: TRBJ1-1; clone size: once; V gene: TRBV3-1/TRBV3-2; CDR3 length: 14; CDR3 protein: ASSSTTGGRGTEAF
J gene: TRBJ1-2; clone size: NA; V gene: TRBV7-9; CDR3 length: 13; CDR3 protein: ASSLAAGTNYGYT
J gene: TRBJ2-7; clone size: NA; V gene: TRBV15; CDR3 length: 14; CDR3 protein: ATSSLDRGGTYEQY
J gene: TRBJ1-2; clone size: NA; V gene: TRBV3-1/TRBV3-2; CDR3 length: 16; CDR3 protein: ASSQERWVDRDEDGYT
J gene: TRBJ2-1; clone size: NA; V gene: TRBV7-3; CDR3 length: 13; CDR3 protein: ASSLGEASYNEQF
J gene: TRBJ2-3; clone size: NA; V gene: TRBV5-1; CDR3 length: 13; CDR3 protein: ASSPAGGRADTQY
J gene: TRBJ1-4; clone size: NA; V gene: TRBV30; CDR3 length: 13; CDR3 protein: AWSTGQGPGEKLF